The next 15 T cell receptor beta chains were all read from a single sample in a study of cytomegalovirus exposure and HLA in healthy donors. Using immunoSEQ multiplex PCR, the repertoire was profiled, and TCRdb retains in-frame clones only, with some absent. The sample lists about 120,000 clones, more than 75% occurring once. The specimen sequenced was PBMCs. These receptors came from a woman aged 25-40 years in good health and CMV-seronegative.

CDR3 in amino acids: CASSTARSRRGETQYF. The CDR3 DNA reads TGTGCCAGCAGCACAGCCCGGTCCCGGAGGGGAGAGACCCAGTACTTC. The rearrangement links TRBV5-6 to TRBJ2-5; a possible D gene is TRBD2 (6 bases). Germline CDR1 and CDR2: SGHDT and YYEEEE. The CDR3 has 16 amino acids. Trimming removed 4 bases from V and 4 bases from J, with 20 bases in between.

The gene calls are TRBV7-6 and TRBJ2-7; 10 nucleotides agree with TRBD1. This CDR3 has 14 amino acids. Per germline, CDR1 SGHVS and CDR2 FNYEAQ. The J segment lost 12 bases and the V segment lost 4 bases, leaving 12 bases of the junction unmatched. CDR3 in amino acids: CASSYGSGTGELYF. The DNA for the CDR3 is TGTGCCAGCAGCTACGGCTCCGGGACAGGGGAACTGTACTTC.

The CDR3 protein is CASSLFPRLAGGTGELFF. As DNA, the CDR3 is TGTGCCAGCAGCTTATTCCCGCGACTAGCGGGGGGCACCGGGGAGCTGTTTTTT. V and J are TRBV7-6 and TRBJ2-2, with TRBD2 matching over 13 bases. CDR3 length equals 18 residues. The trim removed 2 bases at V and 4 bases at J, leaving 7 bases unmatched. Per germline, CDR1 SGHVS and CDR2 FNYEAQ.

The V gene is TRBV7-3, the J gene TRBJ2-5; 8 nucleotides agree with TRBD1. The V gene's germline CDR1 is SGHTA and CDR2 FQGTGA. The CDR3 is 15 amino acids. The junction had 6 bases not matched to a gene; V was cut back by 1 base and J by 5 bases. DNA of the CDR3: TGTGCCAGCAGCTTAAACGGACAGGGCGGTGAGACCCAGTACTTC. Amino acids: CASSLNGQGGETQYF. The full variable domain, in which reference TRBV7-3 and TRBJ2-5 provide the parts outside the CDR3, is GAGVSQTPSNKVTEKGKYVELRCDPISGHTALYWYRQSLGQGPEFLIYFQGTGAADDSGLPNDRFFAVRPEGSVSTLKIQRTERGDSAVYLCASSLNGQGGETQYFGPGTRLLVL.

DNA for the CDR3: TGCGCCAGCAGCTTGGACCCGGGAAGCTATGGCTACACCTTC. It encodes CASSLDPGSYGYTF. The chain links TRBV5-1 to TRBJ1-2; D call uncertain. From germline, CDR1 is SGHRS and CDR2 YFSETQ. The CDR3 is 14 residues long. The V and J ends lost 0 bases and 4 bases respectively, with 10 bases between them. Drawing the rest from reference TRBV5-1 and TRBJ1-2, the complete variable domain is KAGVTQTPRYLIKTRGQQVTLSCSPISGHRSVSWYQQTPGQGLQFLFEYFSETQRNKGNFPGRFSGRQFSNSRSEMNVSTLELGDSALYLCASSLDPGSYGYTFGSGTRLTVV.

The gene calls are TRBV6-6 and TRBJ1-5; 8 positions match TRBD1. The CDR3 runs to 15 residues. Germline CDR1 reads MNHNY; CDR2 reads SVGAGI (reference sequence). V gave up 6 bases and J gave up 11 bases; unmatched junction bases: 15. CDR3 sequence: CASSTFDRGVMAQHF. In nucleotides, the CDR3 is TGTGCCAGCAGCACCTTCGACAGGGGAGTTATGGCCCAGCATTTT.

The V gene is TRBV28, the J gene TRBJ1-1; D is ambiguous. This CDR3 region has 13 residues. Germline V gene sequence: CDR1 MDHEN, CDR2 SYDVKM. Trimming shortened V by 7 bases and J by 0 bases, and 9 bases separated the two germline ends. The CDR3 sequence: CASTPPVNTEAFF. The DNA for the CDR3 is TGTGCCAGCACTCCCCCTGTGAACACTGAAGCTTTCTTT.

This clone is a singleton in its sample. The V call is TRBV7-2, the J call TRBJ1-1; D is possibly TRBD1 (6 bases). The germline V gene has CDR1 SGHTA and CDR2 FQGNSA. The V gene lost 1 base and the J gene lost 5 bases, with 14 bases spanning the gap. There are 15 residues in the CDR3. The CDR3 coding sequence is TGTGCCAGCAGCTTAGAGGACAGAGGAAAGACTGAAGCTTTCTTT. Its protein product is CASSLEDRGKTEAFF.

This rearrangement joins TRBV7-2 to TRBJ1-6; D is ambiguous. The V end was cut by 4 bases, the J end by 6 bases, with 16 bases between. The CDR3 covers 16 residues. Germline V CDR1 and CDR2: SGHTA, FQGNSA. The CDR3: CASSSSFVESNSPLHF. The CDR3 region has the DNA TGTGCCAGCAGCTCGAGTTTCGTAGAGAGTAATTCACCCCTCCACTTT.

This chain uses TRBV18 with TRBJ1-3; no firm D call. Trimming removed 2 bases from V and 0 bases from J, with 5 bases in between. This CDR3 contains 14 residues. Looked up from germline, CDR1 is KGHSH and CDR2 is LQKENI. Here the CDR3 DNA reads TGTGCCAGCTCACCAACGGGCTCTGGAAACACCATATATTTT. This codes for CASSPTGSGNTIYF.

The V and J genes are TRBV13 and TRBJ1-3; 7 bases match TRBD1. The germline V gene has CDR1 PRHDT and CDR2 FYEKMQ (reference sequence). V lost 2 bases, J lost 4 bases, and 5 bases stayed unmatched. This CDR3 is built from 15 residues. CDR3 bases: TGTGCCAGCAGCTTACAGACAGGGCGGGGAAACACCATATATTTT. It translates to CASSLQTGRGNTIYF.

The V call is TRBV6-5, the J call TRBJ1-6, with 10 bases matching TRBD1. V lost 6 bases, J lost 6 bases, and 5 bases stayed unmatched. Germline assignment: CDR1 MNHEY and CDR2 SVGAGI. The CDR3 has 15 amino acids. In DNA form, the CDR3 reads TGTGCCAGCAGCTGGGGACAGGGGAGTAATTCACCCCTCCACTTT. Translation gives CASSWGQGSNSPLHF.

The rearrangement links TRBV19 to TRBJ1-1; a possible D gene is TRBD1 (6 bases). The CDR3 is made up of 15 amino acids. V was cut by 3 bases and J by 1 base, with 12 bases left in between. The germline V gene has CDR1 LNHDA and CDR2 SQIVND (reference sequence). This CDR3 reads CASSMSAGANTEAFF. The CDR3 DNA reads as TGTGCCAGTAGTATGTCCGCGGGGGCGAACACTGAAGCTTTCTTT.

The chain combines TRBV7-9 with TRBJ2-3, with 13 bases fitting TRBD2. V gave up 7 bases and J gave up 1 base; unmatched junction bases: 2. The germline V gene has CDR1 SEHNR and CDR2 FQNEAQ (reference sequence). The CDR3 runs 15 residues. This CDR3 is CASTGLAGGTDTQYF. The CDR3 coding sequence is TGTGCCAGCACCGGACTAGCGGGGGGCACAGATACGCAGTATTTT. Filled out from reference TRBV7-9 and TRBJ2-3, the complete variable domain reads DTGVSQNPRHKITKRGQNVTFRCDPISEHNRLYWYRQTLGQGPEFLTYFQNEAQLEKSRLLSDRFSAERPKGSFSTLEIQRTEQGDSAMYLCASTGLAGGTDTQYFGPGTRLTVL.

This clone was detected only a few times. The CDR3 reads CASSERGRTEAFF. CDR3 coding DNA: TGTGCCAGCAGCGAGAGGGGGCGGACTGAAGCTTTCTTT. V gene TRBV9 combines with J gene TRBJ1-1; TRBD1 matches 7 bases. This CDR3 region has 13 residues. The trim removed 3 bases at V and 5 bases at J, leaving 4 bases unmatched. Germline loops: CDR1 SGDLS, CDR2 YYNGEE.